This T cell receptor (beta chain) comes out of a study of OX40 agonist ivuxolimab in advanced cancers. Overall study results and limits: Among T cells, CD8+ cells averaged more expanded clones than CD4+ cells. People who partly responded at 0.1-3.0 mg/kg had some of the least clonal expansion seen. By week 6 at 0.1 to 3.0 mg/kg, blood CD4+ and CD8+ T cells had expanded clonally.

V lost 1 base and J lost 11, with 18 bases in between. In germline, CDR1 is GTSNPN, CDR2 SVGIG (reference sequence). The CDR3 is 14 residues long. Turning to this clone: Its antigen is not known.

Profiling relied on immunoSEQ multiplex PCR, and the TCRdb table lists in-frame clones only, not all of them. The data show tens of thousands of clones, roughly 89% seen once. The chain carries TRBV30 and TRBJ2-1, with D possibly matching TRBD2 (6 bases). The sequence came from an adult with an advanced solid tumor such as melanoma, head and neck, liver or kidney cancer. The material sequenced was CD4+ or CD8+ T cells sorted from blood, taken in a trial of the OX40 agonist ivuxolimab. The DNA for the CDR3 is TGTGCCTGGAGTGACACCGGGGGTGCACGCCAGCAGTTCTTC. Protein product: CAWSDTGGARQQFF.